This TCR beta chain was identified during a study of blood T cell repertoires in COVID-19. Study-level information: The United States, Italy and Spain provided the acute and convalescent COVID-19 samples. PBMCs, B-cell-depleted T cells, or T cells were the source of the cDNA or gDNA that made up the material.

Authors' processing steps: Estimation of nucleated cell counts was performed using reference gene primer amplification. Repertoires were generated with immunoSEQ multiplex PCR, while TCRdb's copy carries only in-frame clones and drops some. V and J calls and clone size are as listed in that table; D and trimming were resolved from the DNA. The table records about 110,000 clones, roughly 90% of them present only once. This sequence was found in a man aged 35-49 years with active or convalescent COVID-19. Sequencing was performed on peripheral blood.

CDR3: CASSWTANTEAFF. The CDR3 DNA reads as TGTGCCAGCAGTTGGACAGCGAACACTGAAGCTTTCTTT. J is TRBJ1-1 and V is TRBV12-3 or TRBV12-4; a weak D match, TRBD1 (6 bases). V was trimmed by 4 bases and J by 1 base, leaving 7 bases between them. CDR3 length: 13 residues.